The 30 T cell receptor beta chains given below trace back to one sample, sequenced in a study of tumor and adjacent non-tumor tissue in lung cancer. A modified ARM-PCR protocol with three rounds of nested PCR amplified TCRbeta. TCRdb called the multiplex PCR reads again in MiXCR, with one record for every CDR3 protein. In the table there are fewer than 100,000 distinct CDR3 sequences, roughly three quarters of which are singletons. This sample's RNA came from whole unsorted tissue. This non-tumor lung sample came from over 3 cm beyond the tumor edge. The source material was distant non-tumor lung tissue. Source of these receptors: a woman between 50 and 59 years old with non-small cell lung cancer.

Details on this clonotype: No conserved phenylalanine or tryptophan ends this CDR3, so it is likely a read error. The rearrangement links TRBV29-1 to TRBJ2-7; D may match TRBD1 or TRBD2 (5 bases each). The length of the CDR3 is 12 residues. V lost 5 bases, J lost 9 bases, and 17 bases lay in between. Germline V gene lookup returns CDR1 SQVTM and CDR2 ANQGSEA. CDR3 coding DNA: TGCAGCGTTCGGGGCGAAATAAGGGGGCAGTACTAC. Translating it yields CSVRGEIRGQYY.

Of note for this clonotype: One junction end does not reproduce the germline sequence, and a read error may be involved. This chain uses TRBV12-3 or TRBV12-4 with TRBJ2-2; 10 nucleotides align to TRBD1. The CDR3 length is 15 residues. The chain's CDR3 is CASNPGQGITGELLF. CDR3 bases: TGTGCCAGCAACCCGGGACAGGGGATCACCGGGGAGCTGTTGTTT.

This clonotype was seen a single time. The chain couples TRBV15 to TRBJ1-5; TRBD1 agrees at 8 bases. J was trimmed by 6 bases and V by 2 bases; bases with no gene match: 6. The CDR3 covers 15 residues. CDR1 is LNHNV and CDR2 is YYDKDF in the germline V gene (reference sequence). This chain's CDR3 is CATSRQGQGGQPQHF. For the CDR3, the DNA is TGTGCCACCAGCAGACAAGGACAGGGTGGTCAGCCCCAGCATTTT.

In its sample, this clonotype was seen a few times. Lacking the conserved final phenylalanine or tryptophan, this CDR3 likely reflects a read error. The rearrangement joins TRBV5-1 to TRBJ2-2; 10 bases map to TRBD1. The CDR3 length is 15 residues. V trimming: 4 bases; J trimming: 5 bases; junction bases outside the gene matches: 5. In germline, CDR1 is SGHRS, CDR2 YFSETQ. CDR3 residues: CASSKGTGVTGELFL. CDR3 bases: TGCGCCAGCAGCAAAGGGACAGGGGTAACCGGGGAGCTGTTTCTT.

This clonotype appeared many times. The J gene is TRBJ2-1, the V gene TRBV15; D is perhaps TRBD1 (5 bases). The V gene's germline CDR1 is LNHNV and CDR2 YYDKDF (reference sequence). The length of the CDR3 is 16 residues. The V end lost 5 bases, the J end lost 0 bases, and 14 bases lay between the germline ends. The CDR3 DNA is TGTGCCACCAGCCCTCAGGGTAAGAGCTCCTACAATGAGCAGTTCTTC. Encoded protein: CATSPQGKSSYNEQFF.

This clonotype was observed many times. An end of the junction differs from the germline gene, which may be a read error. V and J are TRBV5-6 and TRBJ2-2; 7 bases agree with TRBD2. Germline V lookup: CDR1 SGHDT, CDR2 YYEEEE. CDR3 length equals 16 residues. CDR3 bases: TGTGCCAGCAGCCCCTTGGAGGGGCGGGTGAGCGGGGAGCCGTTTTTT. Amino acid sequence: CASSPLEGRVSGEPFF.

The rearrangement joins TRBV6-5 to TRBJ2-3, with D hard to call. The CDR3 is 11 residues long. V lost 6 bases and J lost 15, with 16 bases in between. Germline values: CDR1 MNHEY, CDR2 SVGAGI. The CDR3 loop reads CASRLVDTHYF. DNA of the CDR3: TGTGCCAGCAGGCTTGTAGATACACACTATTTT.

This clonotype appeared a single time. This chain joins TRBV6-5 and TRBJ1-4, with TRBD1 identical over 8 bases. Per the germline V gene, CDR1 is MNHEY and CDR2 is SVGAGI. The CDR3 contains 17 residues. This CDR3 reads CTSSHLNPGGPNEKLFF. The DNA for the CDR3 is TGTACAAGCAGCCATCTTAATCCAGGGGGCCCTAATGAAAAACTGTTTTTT.

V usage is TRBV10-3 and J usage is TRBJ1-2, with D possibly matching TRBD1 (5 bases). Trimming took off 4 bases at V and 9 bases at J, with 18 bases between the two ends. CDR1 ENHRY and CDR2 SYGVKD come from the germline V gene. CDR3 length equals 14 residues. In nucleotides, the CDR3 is TGTGCCATCAGTGGGCTGACAGACTCCGGAAGCTACACCTTC. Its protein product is CAISGLTDSGSYTF.

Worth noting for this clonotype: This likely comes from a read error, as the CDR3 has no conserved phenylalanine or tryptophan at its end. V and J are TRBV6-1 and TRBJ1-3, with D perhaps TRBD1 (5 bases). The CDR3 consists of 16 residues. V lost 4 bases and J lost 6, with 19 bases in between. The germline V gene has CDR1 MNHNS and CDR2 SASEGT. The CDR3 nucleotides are TGTGCCAGCAGTGCCGGACACAGCCCCTTCGAAAACACCATATATATT. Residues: CASSAGHSPFENTIYI.

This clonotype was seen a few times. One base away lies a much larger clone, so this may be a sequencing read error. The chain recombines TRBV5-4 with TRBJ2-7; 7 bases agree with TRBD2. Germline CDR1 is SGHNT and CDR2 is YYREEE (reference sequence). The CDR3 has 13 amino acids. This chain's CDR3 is CTSSRDQRGEQYF. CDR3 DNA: TGTACCAGCAGCCGGGATCAGCGGGGCGAGCAGTACTTC.

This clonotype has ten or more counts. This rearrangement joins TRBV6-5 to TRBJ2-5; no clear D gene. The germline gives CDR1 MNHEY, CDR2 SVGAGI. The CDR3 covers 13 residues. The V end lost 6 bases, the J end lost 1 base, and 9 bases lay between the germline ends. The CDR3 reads CASSHPGQETQYF. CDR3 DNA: TGTGCCAGCAGCCACCCGGGCCAAGAGACCCAGTACTTC.

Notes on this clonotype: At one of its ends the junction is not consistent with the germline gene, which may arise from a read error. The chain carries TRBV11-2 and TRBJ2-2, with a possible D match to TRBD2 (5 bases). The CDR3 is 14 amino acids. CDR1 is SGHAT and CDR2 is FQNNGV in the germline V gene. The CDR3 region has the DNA TGTGCCAGAAGTCTTGGTAGCGACACCCGGGAGCTGTTTTTT. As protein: CARSLGSDTRELFF.

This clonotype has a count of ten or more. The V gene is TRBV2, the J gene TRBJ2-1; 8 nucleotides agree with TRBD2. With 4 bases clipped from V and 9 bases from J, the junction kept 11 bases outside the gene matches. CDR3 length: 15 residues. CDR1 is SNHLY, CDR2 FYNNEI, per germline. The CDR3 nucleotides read TGTGCCAGCAGTGCCTACGGGAGCAGCGGGGGTGAGCAGTTCTTC. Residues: CASSAYGSSGGEQFF. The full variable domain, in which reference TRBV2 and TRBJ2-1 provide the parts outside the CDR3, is EPEVTQTPSHQVTQMGQEVILRCVPISNHLYFYWYRQILGQKVEFLVSFYNNEISEKSEIFDDQFSVERPDGSNFTLKIRSTKLEDSAMYFCASSAYGSSGGEQFFGPGTRLTVL.

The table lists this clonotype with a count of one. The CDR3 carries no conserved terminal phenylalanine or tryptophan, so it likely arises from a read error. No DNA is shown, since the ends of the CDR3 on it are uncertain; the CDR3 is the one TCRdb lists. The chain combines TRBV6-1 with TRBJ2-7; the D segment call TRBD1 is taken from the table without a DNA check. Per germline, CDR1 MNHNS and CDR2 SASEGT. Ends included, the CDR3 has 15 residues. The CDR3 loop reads CASTLLRDRVYEQYL.

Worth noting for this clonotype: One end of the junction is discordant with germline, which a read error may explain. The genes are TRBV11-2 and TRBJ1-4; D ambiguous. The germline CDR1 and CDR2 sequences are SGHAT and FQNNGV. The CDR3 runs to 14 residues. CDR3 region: CASSLAWINEKLVF. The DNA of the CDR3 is TGTGCCAGCAGCTTAGCATGGATTAATGAAAAACTCGTTTTT.

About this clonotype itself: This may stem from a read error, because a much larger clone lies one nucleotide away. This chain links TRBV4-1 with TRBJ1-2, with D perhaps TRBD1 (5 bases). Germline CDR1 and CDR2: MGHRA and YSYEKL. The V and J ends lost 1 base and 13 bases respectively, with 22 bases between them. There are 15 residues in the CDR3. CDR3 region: CASSQVPGSAYDCTF. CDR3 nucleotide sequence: TGCGCCAGCAGCCAAGTCCCAGGGTCGGCTTATGACTGCACCTTC.

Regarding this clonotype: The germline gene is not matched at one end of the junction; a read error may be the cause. The CDR3 nucleotides are TGTGCCGGCAGTGGCCCCTACGCGCAGTACTTC. Encoded protein: CAGSGPYAQYF. The chain recombines TRBV6-1 with TRBJ2-7, with D uncertain. This CDR3 spans 11 amino acids. Germline V lookup: CDR1 MNHNS, CDR2 SASEGT.

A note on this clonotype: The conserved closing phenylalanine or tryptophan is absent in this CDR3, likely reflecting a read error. The CDR3 reads CASSLTGGNQPQHS. CDR3 DNA: TGTGCCAGCAGTCTCACAGGAGGAAATCAGCCCCAGCATTCT. This chain connects TRBV6-5 to TRBJ1-5; tentatively, D is TRBD1 (5 bases). CDR1 MNHEY and CDR2 SVGAGI come from the germline V gene. CDR3 length: 14 residues. Trimming took off 5 bases at V and 4 bases at J, with 12 bases between the two ends.

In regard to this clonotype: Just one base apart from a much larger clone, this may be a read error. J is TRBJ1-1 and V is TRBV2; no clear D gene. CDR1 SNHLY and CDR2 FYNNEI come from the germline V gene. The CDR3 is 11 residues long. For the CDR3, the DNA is TGTGCCAGCATGACCGCGACTGAAGGTTTCTTT. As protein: CASMTATEGFF.

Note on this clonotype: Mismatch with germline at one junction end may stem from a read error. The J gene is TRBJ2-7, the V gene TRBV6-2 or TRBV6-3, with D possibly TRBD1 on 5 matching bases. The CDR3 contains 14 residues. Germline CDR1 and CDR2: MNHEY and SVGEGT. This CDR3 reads CACSYSDRINEQYF. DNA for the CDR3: TGTGCCTGCAGTTACTCAGACAGAATCAACGAGCAGTACTTC.

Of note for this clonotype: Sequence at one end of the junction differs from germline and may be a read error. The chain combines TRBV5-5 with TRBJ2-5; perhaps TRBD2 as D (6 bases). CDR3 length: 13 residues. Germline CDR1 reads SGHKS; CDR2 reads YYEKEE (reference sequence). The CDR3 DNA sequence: TGTACCAGCAGCTTGTCGGGAGTGGAGACCCAGTGCTTC. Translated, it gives CTSSLSGVETQCF.

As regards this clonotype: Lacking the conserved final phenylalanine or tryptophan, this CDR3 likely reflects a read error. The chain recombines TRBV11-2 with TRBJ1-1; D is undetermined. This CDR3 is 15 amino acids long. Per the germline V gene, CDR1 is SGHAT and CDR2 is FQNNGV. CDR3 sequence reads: CASRLEPGANTEAFY. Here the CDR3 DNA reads TGTGCCAGCAGATTAGAGCCGGGAGCGAACACTGAAGCTTTCTAT.

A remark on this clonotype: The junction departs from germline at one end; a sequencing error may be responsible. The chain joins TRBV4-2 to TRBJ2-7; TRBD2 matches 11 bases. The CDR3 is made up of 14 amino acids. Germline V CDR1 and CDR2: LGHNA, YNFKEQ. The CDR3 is CATSSIAGGDEQYF. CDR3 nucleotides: TGTGCCACCAGCTCCATAGCGGGGGGGGACGAGCAGTACTTC.

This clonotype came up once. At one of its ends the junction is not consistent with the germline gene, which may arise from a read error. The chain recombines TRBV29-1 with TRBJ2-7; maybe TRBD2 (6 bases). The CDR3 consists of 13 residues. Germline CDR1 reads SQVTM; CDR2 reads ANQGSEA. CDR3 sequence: CSAMDGGVYEQYF. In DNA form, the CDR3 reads TGCAGCGCGATGGACGGGGGAGTCTACGAACAGTACTTC.

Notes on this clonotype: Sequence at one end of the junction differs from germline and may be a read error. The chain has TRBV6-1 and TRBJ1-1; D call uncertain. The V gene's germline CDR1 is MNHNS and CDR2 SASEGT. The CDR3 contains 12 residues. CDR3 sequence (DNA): TGTGCCAGCAGTGCCGCAGGCGTAGAAGTTTTCTTT. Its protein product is CASSAAGVEVFF.

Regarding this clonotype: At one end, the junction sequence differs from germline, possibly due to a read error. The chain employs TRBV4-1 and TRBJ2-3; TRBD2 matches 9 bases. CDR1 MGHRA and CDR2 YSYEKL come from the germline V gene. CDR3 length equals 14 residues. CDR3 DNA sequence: TGCGCCAGCAGTCAAGGACTAGCGATAGATACGCAGTATTTT. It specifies CASSQGLAIDTQYF.

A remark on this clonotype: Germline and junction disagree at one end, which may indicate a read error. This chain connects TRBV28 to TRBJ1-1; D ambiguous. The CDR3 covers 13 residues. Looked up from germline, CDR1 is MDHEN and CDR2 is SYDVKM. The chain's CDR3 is CTSSLIMDTEAFF. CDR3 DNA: TGTACCAGCAGCCTGATAATGGACACTGAAGCTTTCTTT.

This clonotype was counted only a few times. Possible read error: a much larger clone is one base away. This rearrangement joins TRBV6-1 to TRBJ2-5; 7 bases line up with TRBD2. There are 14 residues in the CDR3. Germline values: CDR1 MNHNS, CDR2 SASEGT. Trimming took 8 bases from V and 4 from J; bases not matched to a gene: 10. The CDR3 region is CASSTSRGRETQYF. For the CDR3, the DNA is TGTGCCAGCTCGACTAGCAGAGGAAGAGAGACCCAGTACTTC.

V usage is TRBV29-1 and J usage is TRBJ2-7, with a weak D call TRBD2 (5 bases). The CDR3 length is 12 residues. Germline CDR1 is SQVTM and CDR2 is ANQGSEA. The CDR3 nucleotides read TGCAGTATGGAGGCGCAGAGCTACGAGCAGTACTTC. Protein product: CSMEAQSYEQYF.